This TCR beta chain was sequenced during a study of blood T cell repertoires in COVID-19. V lost 10 bases and J lost 6; bases outside the gene matches: 6. Germline V gene data show CDR1 as SNHLY and CDR2 as FYNNEI. The CDR3 extends over 12 amino acids. There are a few counts of this clone. Clones were sequenced by immunoSEQ multiplex PCR, and TCRdb holds only the in-frame ones, with some missing. The table lists over 200,000 clones, 88% of them singletons. The TCR was taken from a woman aged 55-69 years with acute or convalescent COVID-19. The rearrangement joins TRBV2 to TRBJ1-2; TRBD1 agrees at 9 bases. The sequenced material came from peripheral blood. CDR3 sequence (DNA): TGTGCCACCGGGACAGGGATTCATGGCTACACCTTC. It yields the protein CATGTGIHGYTF.